This T cell receptor (beta chain) was recovered during a study of regulatory T cells in long-lasting Graves disease. This CDR3 is 13 amino acids long. V gave up 0 bases and J gave up 9 bases, with 9 bases separating them. The time point denotes: newly diagnosed GD, antithyroid drugs for less than 3 months. With RNA extracted from PBMCs as input, the TCR library was made. Sequencing libraries for TCR beta were prepared with iRepertoire HTBI primers and Arm-PCR of CDR3 regions. Via MiXCR, TCRdb re-called the multiplex PCR reads, giving one row per CDR3 protein. This table has 200,000 to 300,000 distinct CDR3 sequences, about 19% appearing once. In this sample, this clonotype turned up many times.

Sequencing was performed on peripheral blood mononuclear cells (PBMCs), taken at new diagnosis, from a patient treated with antithyroid drugs. This clonotype was sampled from a female donor with Graves disease. The chain combines TRBV12-3 or TRBV12-4 with TRBJ1-5; D call uncertain. CDR3 nucleotide sequence: TGTGCCAGCAGTTTAGCTGGCTTGGGGCCCCAGCATTTT. This codes for CASSLAGLGPQHF.